This entry lists 29 T cell receptor beta chains sequenced from one sample in a study of identical twins. MiXCR, applied by TCRdb to the 5' RACE reads, yields one record per CDR3 protein. The table lists about 890,000 distinct CDR3 sequences, approximately 13% of them singletons. These data also formed part of another study, on yellow fever vaccine responses in identical twins.

The sample comprised PBMCs. The receptors come from a woman aged 18-35 years in good health.

The CDR3 spells CSGWDSRSTEAFF. For the CDR3, the DNA is TGCAGCGGTTGGGACTCCCGATCCACTGAAGCTTTCTTT. V gene TRBV29-1 combines with J gene TRBJ1-1; weak D call: TRBD1 (5 bases). The CDR3 runs 13 residues. V lost 7 bases and J 4 bases, leaving 16 bases between the germline ends. Germline V lookup: CDR1 SQVTM, CDR2 ANQGSEA.

This clonotype has ten or more counts. This sequence joins TRBV4-2 and TRBJ2-1; D uncertain. The germline gives CDR1 LGHNA, CDR2 YNFKEQ. The CDR3 runs 15 residues. V was clipped by 4 bases and J by 0 bases, with 10 bases between them. The CDR3 sequence is CASSPTPLSYNEQFF. CDR3 coding DNA: TGTGCCAGCAGCCCCACGCCCCTCTCCTACAATGAGCAGTTCTTC.

The chain uses TRBV6-5 and TRBJ2-1; 10 bases map to TRBD2. J gave up 8 bases and V 4 bases, and 11 bases lay outside the gene matches. The CDR3 contains 16 residues. CDR1 is MNHEY and CDR2 is SVGAGI in the germline V gene. CDR3 nucleotide sequence: TGTGCCAGCAGTTCTCCTACGGGACTAGCGATTTATGAGCAGTTCTTC. Encoded protein: CASSSPTGLAIYEQFF.

This clonotype was counted between two and nine times. V gene TRBV18 combines with J gene TRBJ2-6; D uncertain. The germline V gene has CDR1 KGHSH and CDR2 LQKENI. The CDR3 loop spans 16 amino acids. V was trimmed by 2 bases and J by 0 bases, leaving 8 bases between them. The CDR3 spells CASSPGQNSGANVLTF. The CDR3 nucleotides read TGTGCCAGCTCACCAGGGCAGAACTCTGGGGCCAACGTCCTGACTTTC.

This clonotype has more than one count but fewer than ten. The J gene is TRBJ1-1, the V gene TRBV5-1; D unresolved. Per germline, CDR1 SGHRS and CDR2 YFSETQ. Trimming removed 4 bases from V and 0 bases from J, with 13 bases in between. CDR3 length: 15 amino acids. The CDR3 region is CASSPGSSMNTEAFF. Here the CDR3 DNA reads TGCGCCAGCAGCCCGGGTTCCTCTATGAACACTGAAGCTTTCTTT.

This rearrangement joins TRBV29-1 to TRBJ2-3; D not resolved. The V gene's germline CDR1 is SQVTM and CDR2 ANQGSEA. The V end lost 2 bases, the J end lost 2 bases, and 11 bases lay between the germline ends. The CDR3 is made up of 14 amino acids. The CDR3 sequence: CSVESQSPTDTQYF. In nucleotides, the CDR3 is TGCAGCGTTGAATCGCAGAGCCCCACAGATACGCAGTATTTT.

The chain is built from TRBV20-1 and TRBJ2-1, with 10 nucleotides matching TRBD2. With V trimmed by 0 bases and J by 7 bases, 9 bases remained unmatched. This CDR3 contains 16 residues. CDR1 DFQATT and CDR2 SNEGSKA come from the germline V gene (reference sequence). Here the CDR3 reads CSARDPAGGPRNEQFF. The DNA of the CDR3 is TGCAGTGCTAGAGACCCAGCGGGAGGGCCTAGGAATGAGCAGTTCTTC.

This clonotype was seen repeatedly, ten times or more. The chain combines TRBV12-3 or TRBV12-4 with TRBJ2-2, with D tentatively TRBD1 (5 bases). V was cut by 2 bases and J by 4 bases, with 8 bases left in between. The CDR3 runs 14 residues. The chain's CDR3 is CASSLQGSTGELFF. The CDR3 coding sequence is TGTGCCAGCAGTTTACAGGGTAGCACCGGGGAGCTGTTTTTT.

This clonotype appeared a few times. V is TRBV28 and J is TRBJ2-3, with 7 bases identical to TRBD1. Germline assignment: CDR1 MDHEN and CDR2 SYDVKM. This CDR3 has 21 residues. Germline trimming cut 6 bases from V and 0 bases from J; bases unmatched to any gene: 24. DNA of the CDR3: TGTGCCAGCAGCTTGCCAACCGGGCCCCGACAGGGAAAACTGAGCACAGATACGCAGTATTTT. It codes for CASSLPTGPRQGKLSTDTQYF. Drawing the rest from reference TRBV28 and TRBJ2-3, the complete variable domain is DVKVTQSSRYLVKRTGEKVFLECVQDMDHENMFWYRQDPGLGLRLIYFSYDVKMKEKGDIPEGYSVSREKKERFSLILESASTNQTSMYLCASSLPTGPRQGKLSTDTQYFGPGTRLTVL.

The rearrangement links TRBV12-3 or TRBV12-4 to TRBJ2-5; 12 bases align to TRBD2. CDR3 length equals 16 residues. V lost 6 bases, J lost 2 bases, and 7 bases stayed unmatched. For the CDR3, the DNA is TGTGCCAGCAGCCGGAGACTAGCGGGGGTACAAGAGACCCAGTACTTC. Amino acids: CASSRRLAGVQETQYF.

In this sample, this clonotype turned up many times. The chain couples TRBV7-9 to TRBJ2-1; 8 positions agree with TRBD1. Germline V lookup: CDR1 SEHNR, CDR2 FQNEAQ (reference sequence). V shed 7 bases, J shed 7 bases, and the junction held 12 bases outside the gene matches. The CDR3 totals 15 residues. The CDR3 bases are TGTGCCAGCACCCGCCGAGACAGGGGTTTTAATGAGCAGTTCTTC. Its translation is CASTRRDRGFNEQFF. Variable domain in full (rest from reference TRBV7-9 and TRBJ2-1): DTGVSQNPRHKITKRGQNVTFRCDPISEHNRLYWYRQTLGQGPEFLTYFQNEAQLEKSRLLSDRFSAERPKGSFSTLEIQRTEQGDSAMYLCASTRRDRGFNEQFFGPGTRLTVL.

This sequence joins TRBV20-1 and TRBJ1-3, with no clear D. The CDR3 is 13 amino acids. Germline values: CDR1 DFQATT, CDR2 SNEGSKA (reference sequence). With 5 bases removed from V and 8 bases from J, the gap between germline ends came to 16 bases. CDR3 sequence (DNA): TGCAGTGCTCAGGAGGTGCTTTGGGACACCATATATTTT. It yields the protein CSAQEVLWDTIYF.

This clonotype was observed a few times. The genes are TRBV18 and TRBJ2-5; D not certain. This CDR3 spans 13 amino acids. V was clipped by 3 bases and J by 1 base, with 6 bases between them. CDR1 and CDR2 from the germline V gene are KGHSH and LQKENI. The CDR3 loop reads CASSPPSQETQYF. The CDR3 DNA sequence: TGTGCCAGCTCACCGCCCAGCCAAGAGACCCAGTACTTC. Using reference TRBV18 and TRBJ2-5 for the parts outside the CDR3, the full variable domain is NAGVMQNPRHLVRRRGQEARLRCSPMKGHSHVYWYRQLPEEGLKFMVYLQKENIIDESGMPKERFSAEFPKEGPSILRIQQVVRGDSAAYFCASSPPSQETQYFGPGTRLLVL.

This clonotype was seen many times. V gene TRBV4-1 combines with J gene TRBJ2-1, with 8 bases identical to TRBD1. Germline CDR1 is MGHRA and CDR2 is YSYEKL. The CDR3 totals 17 residues. Losses at the gene ends were 7 bases for V and 6 bases for J; bases not matched to a gene: 17. CDR3 in DNA: TGCGCCAGCAATCTCTTTTTTCGGACAGGGATCGCCAATGAGCAGTTCTTC. Residues: CASNLFFRTGIANEQFF.

There are a few counts of this clonotype. This sequence joins TRBV19 and TRBJ1-5, with 12 bases that match TRBD1. Germline V CDR1 and CDR2: LNHDA, SQIVND (reference sequence). Trimming at V came to 7 bases and at J to 3 bases, leaving 4 bases not matched to a gene. The CDR3 runs to 15 residues. CDR3 DNA: TGTGCCAGTATTGTGGGACAGGGGGCCAATCAGCCCCAGCATTTT. Its translation is CASIVGQGANQPQHF.

The table lists this clonotype with a few counts. This rearrangement joins TRBV6-1 to TRBJ2-2; D remains unclear. Germline CDR1 is MNHNS and CDR2 is SASEGT. Trimming stripped 8 bases from V and 8 bases from J, with 15 bases between. The CDR3 sequence is 13 residues long. CDR3: CASRTSIRGELFF. The CDR3 nucleotides are TGTGCCAGCCGGACCAGCATCCGGGGGGAGCTGTTTTTT.

The V call is TRBV12-3 or TRBV12-4, the J call TRBJ2-1; TRBD1 is a possible D gene (6 bases). V lost 11 bases and J 4 bases, leaving 33 bases between the germline ends. This CDR3 comprises 19 residues. The CDR3 protein is CAFSLNWGLRLSGYNEQFF. The CDR3 nucleotides are TGTGCCTTCAGTTTAAATTGGGGGCTACGCTTATCGGGGTACAATGAGCAGTTCTTC.

Only a few counts were recorded for this clonotype. The chain couples TRBV15 to TRBJ1-1; possible D gene TRBD1, 6 bases. The germline V and J ends were trimmed by 3 bases and 1 base, with 15 bases remaining between them. Germline CDR1 LNHNV, CDR2 YYDKDF (reference sequence). This CDR3 region has 16 residues. In nucleotides, the CDR3 is TGTGCCACCAGCAGCGAGTGGGGGGGCCCGAACACTGAAGCTTTCTTT. Translation: CATSSEWGGPNTEAFF. Looking up the rest from reference TRBV15 and TRBJ1-1 gives the full variable domain: DAMVIQNPRYQVTQFGKPVTLSCSQTLNHNVMYWYQQKSSQAPKLLFHYYDKDFNNEADTPDNFQSRRPNTSFCFLDIRSPGLGDTAMYLCATSSEWGGPNTEAFFGQGTRLTVV.

CDR3 in DNA: TGTGCCAGCAGTTTAAGGGTTCAGAGGGACACTGAAGCTTTCTTT. It specifies CASSLRVQRDTEAFF. The rearrangement joins TRBV27 to TRBJ1-1; D gene ambiguous. This CDR3 region has 15 residues. Germline V gene sequence: CDR1 MNHEY, CDR2 SMNVEV (reference sequence). The germline V and J ends were trimmed by 2 bases and 3 bases, with 13 bases remaining between them.

This clonotype was observed at least ten times. The V gene is TRBV5-1, the J gene TRBJ2-1; D is perhaps TRBD1 or TRBD2 (5 bases each). Germline V CDR1 and CDR2: SGHRS, YFSETQ. Trimming cost V 4 bases and J 9 bases, with 20 bases left between them. This CDR3 is 15 amino acids long. CDR3 nucleotide sequence: TGCGCCAGCAGCCTTGGGGCCGTGGCGGGCGGTGAGCAGTTCTTC. Residues: CASSLGAVAGGEQFF.

Many counts were recorded for this clonotype. The chain combines TRBV7-2 with TRBJ2-3; 7 bases map to TRBD2. CDR1 is SGHTA, CDR2 FQGNSA, per germline. CDR3 size: 15 residues. Trimming took 1 base from V and 6 from J; bases not matched to a gene: 7. The CDR3 reads CASSLEVAGVDTQYF. As DNA, the CDR3 is TGTGCCAGCAGCTTAGAAGTTGCGGGAGTGGATACGCAGTATTTT.

This clonotype was observed a few times. This chain joins TRBV5-6 and TRBJ2-7; D is undetermined. Germline values: CDR1 SGHDT, CDR2 YYEEEE. This CDR3 is built from 13 residues. The germline V and J ends were trimmed by 3 bases and 2 bases, with 9 bases remaining between them. CDR3 sequence (DNA): TGTGCCAGCAGCTCGAGATGGACCTACGAGCAGTACTTC. Translation gives CASSSRWTYEQYF.

This clonotype was counted a few times. CDR3 residues: CASSLVASVSYNEQFF. The CDR3 DNA is TGTGCCAGCAGTTTAGTAGCGAGCGTCTCCTACAATGAGCAGTTCTTC. The chain links TRBV12-3 or TRBV12-4 to TRBJ2-1, with D possibly being TRBD2 (5 bases). This CDR3 is built from 16 residues. The V end lost 1 base, the J end lost 0 bases, and 10 bases lay between the germline ends.

This clonotype occurred a few times. V gene TRBV21-1 combines with J gene TRBJ2-2; no DNA check was done on the table's D call, TRBD2. TRBV21-1 is a pseudogene segment. The CDR3 totals 15 residues. The CDR3 DNA sequence: TGTGCCAGCAGCAAAAGTCCCGTTGGAACCGGGGAGCTGTTTTTT. Encoded protein: CASSKSPVGTGELFF.

The chain carries TRBV15 and TRBJ2-1, with 9 bases lining up with TRBD2. The J segment lost 4 bases and the V segment lost 1 base, leaving 8 bases of the junction unmatched. The CDR3 consists of 17 residues. The germline gives CDR1 LNHNV, CDR2 YYDKDF (reference sequence). The CDR3 coding sequence is TGTGCCACCAGCAGAGCGGCAGCGGGGGGCCCATACAATGAGCAGTTCTTC. Its protein is CATSRAAAGGPYNEQFF.

The chain has TRBV2 and TRBJ2-3; no definite D call. Trimming left V 3 bases short and J 6 bases short, with 16 bases between. The germline gives CDR1 SNHLY, CDR2 FYNNEI. The CDR3 is 15 residues long. CDR3 bases: TGTGCCAGCAGTGAGCATTTCGTACGGGCCGATACGCAGTATTTT. Its protein product is CASSEHFVRADTQYF.

The V and J genes are TRBV15 and TRBJ2-1, with TRBD2 identical over 15 bases. Germline V lookup: CDR1 LNHNV, CDR2 YYDKDF (reference sequence). After removal of 0 bases from V and 8 bases from J, the junction contained 8 bases not matched to a gene. The CDR3 spans 18 residues. In DNA, the CDR3 is TGTGCCACCAGCAGAGATCTTGGGACTAGCGGGAGGTTGGATGAGCAGTTCTTC. This codes for CATSRDLGTSGRLDEQFF.

CDR3 sequence (DNA): TGTGCCAGCAGTTTATGGGCAGGGCAAGATCAGCCCCAGCATTTT. Residues: CASSLWAGQDQPQHF. V is TRBV28 and J is TRBJ1-5; possible D gene TRBD1, 5 bases. Germline values: CDR1 MDHEN, CDR2 SYDVKM. The V end lost 0 bases, the J end lost 5 bases, and 11 bases lay between the germline ends. The CDR3 runs to 15 residues.

CDR3 sequence (DNA): TGTGCCAGCAGCCAACACGGGACAGGAATGGAGACCCAGTACTTC. This encodes CASSQHGTGMETQYF. This chain uses TRBV4-2 with TRBJ2-5; 8 nucleotides line up with TRBD1. From germline, CDR1 is LGHNA and CDR2 YNFKEQ. The junction had 7 bases not matched to a gene; V was cut back by 2 bases and J by 5 bases. The CDR3 is 15 residues long.